One and the same sample provided the 16 T cell receptor beta chains below, sequenced in a study of blood T cell repertoires in COVID-19. Clones were sequenced by immunoSEQ multiplex PCR, and TCRdb holds only the in-frame ones, with some missing. This repertoire shows 200,000 to 250,000 clones, 75% to 90% found once; its top ten account for about 6.5%. Sequenced sample: peripheral blood. The receptor set was obtained from a man aged 60 to 69 who had recovered from COVID-19.

Concerning this clone: This CDR3 is also generated by other DNA sequences in the sample. The chain couples TRBV28 to TRBJ2-3; TRBD1 might be the D (5 bases). CDR3 length: 12 amino acids. Trimming took 5 bases from V and 3 from J, leaving 6 bases between them. Germline V gives CDR1 MDHEN, CDR2 SYDVKM. The CDR3 protein is CASSPGTDTQYF. The DNA of the CDR3 is TGTGCCAGCAGTCCAGGGACAGATACGCAGTATTTT.

This chain joins TRBV18 and TRBJ2-2; 12 bases agree with TRBD2. After removal of 6 bases from V and 3 bases from J, the junction contained 8 bases not matched to a gene. Germline CDR1 KGHSH, CDR2 LQKENI. This CDR3 contains 17 residues. This chain's CDR3 is CASSLGLAGRDTGELFF. In DNA form, the CDR3 reads TGTGCCAGCTCCTTAGGACTAGCGGGACGGGACACCGGGGAGCTGTTTTTT.

This chain uses TRBV7-9 with TRBJ2-1; 14 bases line up with TRBD2. CDR3 length equals 15 residues. Germline CDR1 and CDR2: SEHNR and FQNEAQ (reference sequence). Trimming cost V 5 bases and J 10 bases; bases outside gene matches: 7. The CDR3 nucleotides are TGTGCCAGCAGCCAGACTAGCGGGGGGGCGCAGGAGCAGTTCTTC. The encoded protein is CASSQTSGGAQEQFF.

This clone was recorded only once. The chain is built from TRBV19 and TRBJ1-4; D gene ambiguous. The CDR3 has 14 residues. Trimming stripped 6 bases from V and 0 bases from J, with 8 bases between. CDR1 is LNHDA, CDR2 SQIVND, per germline (reference sequence). The CDR3 sequence is CASRKETTNEKLFF. CDR3 bases: TGTGCCAGTAGGAAGGAGACAACTAATGAAAAACTGTTTTTT.

The chain employs TRBV7-9 and TRBJ1-5, with a possible D match to TRBD1 (6 bases). This CDR3 comprises 15 residues. The germline gives CDR1 SEHNR, CDR2 FQNEAQ (reference sequence). Trimming shortened V by 5 bases and J by 2 bases, and 13 bases separated the two germline ends. CDR3 DNA: TGTGCCAGCAGCCCTACAGGGTTCGGCAATCAGCCCCAGCATTTT. Amino acid sequence: CASSPTGFGNQPQHF.

V usage is TRBV27 and J usage is TRBJ2-7; 7 nucleotides line up with TRBD1. Germline V gene data show CDR1 as MNHEY and CDR2 as SMNVEV (reference sequence). The junction had 3 bases not matched to a gene; V was cut back by 2 bases and J by 2 bases. CDR3 size: 14 residues. The CDR3 loop reads CASSLGDRPYEQYF. The CDR3 region has the DNA TGTGCCAGCAGTTTAGGGGACAGACCCTACGAGCAGTACTTC.

This clone was detected only once. The V gene is TRBV19, the J gene TRBJ1-2; 7 bases map to TRBD1. Germline V lookup: CDR1 LNHDA, CDR2 SQIVND (reference sequence). The CDR3 has 15 residues. V was clipped by 3 bases and J by 7 bases; unmatched bases: 11. The CDR3 spells CASSILDRSHSGYTF. CDR3 nucleotide sequence: TGTGCCAGTAGTATCCTGGACAGGTCGCACTCTGGCTACACCTTC.

CDR3 sequence reads: CASGRDRGTDTQYF. In DNA, the CDR3 is TGTGCCAGCGGGAGGGACCGGGGCACAGATACGCAGTATTTT. The V call is TRBV3-1 (or the pseudogene TRBV3-2), the J call TRBJ2-3; TRBD2 agrees at 7 bases. CDR1 LGHDT and CDR2 YNNKEL come from the germline V gene (reference sequence). The CDR3 length is 14 residues. The ends lost 8 bases at V and 1 base at J; junction bases unmatched: 6.

The chain joins TRBV29-1 to TRBJ1-1; 7 nucleotides align to TRBD1. The CDR3 consists of 14 residues. Per the germline V gene, CDR1 is SQVTM and CDR2 is ANQGSEA. V dropped 5 bases and J dropped 1; count of bases not matched to a gene: 7. The CDR3 DNA reads as TGCAGCGTTACCCGACAGGGCGGGAACACTGAAGCTTTCTTT. This translates into CSVTRQGGNTEAFF.

The sample holds a few counts of this clone. This rearrangement joins TRBV6-5 to TRBJ1-5; no firm D call. Germline V lookup: CDR1 MNHEY, CDR2 SVGAGI. This CDR3 region has 12 residues. Trimming took 6 bases from V and 10 from J, leaving 13 bases between them. The CDR3 spells CASRSGYSPQHF. In DNA, the CDR3 is TGTGCCAGCAGGTCGGGGTACAGCCCCCAGCATTTT.

The chain employs TRBV29-1 and TRBJ2-7, with D maybe TRBD1 (6 bases). Deletions cut 4 bases from V and 5 bases from J, with 18 bases between. This CDR3 has 14 amino acids. The germline V gene has CDR1 SQVTM and CDR2 ANQGSEA. CDR3 sequence reads: CSVAVQGRRDEQYF. The CDR3 region has the DNA TGCAGCGTTGCTGTACAGGGACGTCGAGACGAGCAGTACTTC.

This chain uses TRBV3-1 (or the pseudogene TRBV3-2) with TRBJ1-5; D remains unclear. V lost 4 bases and J lost 3, with 10 bases in between. CDR1 LGHDT and CDR2 YNNKEL come from the germline V gene (reference sequence). The CDR3 is 14 residues long. CDR3 region: CASSLRSDNQPQHF. DNA for the CDR3: TGTGCCAGCAGCCTTCGGTCCGACAATCAGCCCCAGCATTTT.

This chain links TRBV7-6 with TRBJ2-1; the match to TRBD2 covers 16 bases. The junction had 7 bases not matched to a gene; V was cut back by 1 base and J by 7 bases. Germline CDR1 and CDR2: SGHVS and FNYEAQ. The CDR3 loop spans 18 amino acids. The CDR3 DNA reads as TGTGCCAGCAGCTTAGGCCTACTGGGACTAGCGGGAGGGAATGAGCAGTTCTTC. Protein sequence: CASSLGLLGLAGGNEQFF.

J is TRBJ1-2 and V is TRBV5-4; D perhaps matches TRBD1 (5 bases). V was cut by 2 bases and J by 3 bases, with 8 bases left in between. Looked up from germline, CDR1 is SGHNT and CDR2 is YYREEE (reference sequence). The CDR3 is 13 amino acids. The CDR3 sequence is CASSLDSDYGYTF. CDR3 in DNA: TGTGCCAGCAGCTTAGACAGCGACTATGGCTACACCTTC.

The chain recombines TRBV9 with TRBJ1-2; D gene uncertain. Trimming cost V 5 bases and J 4 bases, with 9 bases left between them. CDR1 SGDLS and CDR2 YYNGEE come from the germline V gene. The CDR3 is 12 amino acids. The chain's CDR3 is CASSRRSYGYTF. The CDR3 DNA reads as TGTGCCAGCAGTCGACGGAGCTATGGCTACACCTTC.

This chain uses TRBV5-1 with TRBJ2-2; TRBD1 matches 7 bases. Germline loops: CDR1 SGHRS, CDR2 YFSETQ. V was pared by 4 bases and J by 4 bases, with 7 bases of the junction left unmatched. The CDR3 contains 15 residues. CDR3 DNA sequence: TGCGCCAGCAGCGTCCGGGACAGAGCCACCGGGGAGCTGTTTTTT. Residues: CASSVRDRATGELFF.